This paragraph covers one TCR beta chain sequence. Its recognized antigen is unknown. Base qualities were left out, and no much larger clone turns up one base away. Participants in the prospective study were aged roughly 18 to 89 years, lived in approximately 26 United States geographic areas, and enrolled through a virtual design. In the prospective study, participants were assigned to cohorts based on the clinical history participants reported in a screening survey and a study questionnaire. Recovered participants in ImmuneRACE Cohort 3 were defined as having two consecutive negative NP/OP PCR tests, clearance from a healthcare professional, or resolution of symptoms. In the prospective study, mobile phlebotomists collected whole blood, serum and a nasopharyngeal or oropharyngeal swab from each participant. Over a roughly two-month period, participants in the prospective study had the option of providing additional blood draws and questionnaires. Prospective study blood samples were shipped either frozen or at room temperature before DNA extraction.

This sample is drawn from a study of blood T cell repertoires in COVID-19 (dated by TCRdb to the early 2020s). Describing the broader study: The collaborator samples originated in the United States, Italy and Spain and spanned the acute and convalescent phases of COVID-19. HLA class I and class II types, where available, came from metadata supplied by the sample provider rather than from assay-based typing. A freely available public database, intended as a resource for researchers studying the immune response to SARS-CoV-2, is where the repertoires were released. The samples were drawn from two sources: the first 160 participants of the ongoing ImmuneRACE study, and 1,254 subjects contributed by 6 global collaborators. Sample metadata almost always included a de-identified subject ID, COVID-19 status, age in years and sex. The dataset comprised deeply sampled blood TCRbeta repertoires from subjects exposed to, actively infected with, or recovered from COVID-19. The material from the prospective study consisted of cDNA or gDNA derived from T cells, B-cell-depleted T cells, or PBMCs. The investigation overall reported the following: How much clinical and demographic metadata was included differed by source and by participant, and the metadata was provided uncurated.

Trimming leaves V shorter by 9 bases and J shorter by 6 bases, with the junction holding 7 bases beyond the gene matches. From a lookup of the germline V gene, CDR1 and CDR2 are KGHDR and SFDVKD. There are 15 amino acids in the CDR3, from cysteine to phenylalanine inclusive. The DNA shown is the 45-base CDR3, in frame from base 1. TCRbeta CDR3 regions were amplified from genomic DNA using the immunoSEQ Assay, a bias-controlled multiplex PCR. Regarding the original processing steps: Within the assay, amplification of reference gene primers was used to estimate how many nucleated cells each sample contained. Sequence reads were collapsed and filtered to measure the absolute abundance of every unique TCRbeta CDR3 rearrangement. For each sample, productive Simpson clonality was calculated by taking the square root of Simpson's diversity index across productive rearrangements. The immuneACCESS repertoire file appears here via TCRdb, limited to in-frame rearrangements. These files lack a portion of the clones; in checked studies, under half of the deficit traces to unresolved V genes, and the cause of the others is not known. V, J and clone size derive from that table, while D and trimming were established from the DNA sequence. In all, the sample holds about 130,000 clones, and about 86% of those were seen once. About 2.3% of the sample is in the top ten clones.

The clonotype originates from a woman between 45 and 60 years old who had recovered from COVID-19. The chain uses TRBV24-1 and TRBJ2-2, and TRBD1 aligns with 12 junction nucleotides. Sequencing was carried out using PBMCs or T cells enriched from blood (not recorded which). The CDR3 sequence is CATQPGQGAAGELFF. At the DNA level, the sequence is TGTGCCACCCAACCGGGACAGGGGGCGGCCGGGGAGCTGTTTTTT.